The rows below give T cell receptor beta chains drawn from one sample of a study of metastatic and nonmetastatic thyroid tumors. TCRdb recomputed clones from the PCR reads via MiXCR. The data show 31,000 or so clones, 25% to 30% seen once. The sample was blood. The receptors were gathered from a female donor with papillary thyroid cancer or a benign thyroid nodule (not recorded which). Some clones in this sample may be carry-over from other donors' samples. CDR3s include the opening cysteine and the closing phenylalanine or tryptophan. The D gene is left open where the match is weak. Size tells how often a clone was seen (once, few, many) or the class of an expanded clone, and some rows leave it out.

d_gene	abundance	v_gene	j_gene	CDR3nt	CDR3aa
.	few	TRBV6-1	TRBJ1-5	TGTGCCAGCAGGGTGACGTTGGATCAGCCCCAGCATTTT	CASRVTLDQPQHF
.	.	TRBV11-1	TRBJ2-1	TGTGCCAGCAGCTTAGCCGGGAGTGGCTACAATGAGCAGTTCTTC	CASSLAGSGYNEQFF
.	.	TRBV11-2	TRBJ2-7	TGTGCCAGCAGCTTAGAAGGGGTCAGCTCCTACGAGCAGTACTTC	CASSLEGVSSYEQYF
TRBD1	few	TRBV6-1	TRBJ1-2	TGTGCCAGCAGGCTGGACAGGGTAGCTAACTATGGCTACACCTTC	CASRLDRVANYGYTF
TRBD1	.	TRBV6-1	TRBJ1-2	TGTGCCAGCAGCCCAACCCGGGACAGAGCCCTCTATGGCTACACCTTC	CASSPTRDRALYGYTF
TRBD1	many	TRBV5-6	TRBJ1-6	TGTGCCAGCAGCGAGGACAGGGGGTACTATAATTCACCCCTCCACTTT	CASSEDRGYYNSPLHF
.	.	TRBV7-2	TRBJ2-7	TGTGCCAGCAGCCCCAACTCCTACGAGCAGTACTTC	CASSPNSYEQYF
TRBD2	.	TRBV11-2	TRBJ2-7	TGTGCCAGCAGCATTCTAGCGGGAGAGTTTTTCTACGAGCAGTACTTC	CASSILAGEFFYEQYF
.	.	TRBV11-3	TRBJ1-3	TGTACCAGCAGCATAGTTGCAGGGGCAAACACCATATATTTT	CTSSIVAGANTIYF
TRBD2	.	TRBV20-1	TRBJ2-3	TGCAGTGCTAGAACAGCGGGAGGAGATACGCAGTATTTT	CSARTAGGDTQYF
TRBD1	.	TRBV5-1	TRBJ1-3	TGCGCCAGCAGCTTGGTAGCGGGACAGGTCTCTGGAAACACCATATATTTT	CASSLVAGQVSGNTIYF
.	.	TRBV6-4	TRBJ2-1	TGTGCCAGCAGTGACTCAGGGGTGAGCAATGAGCAGTTCTTC	CASSDSGVSNEQFF
.	.	TRBV7-2	TRBJ2-3	TGTGCCAGCAGCCGTGCCCCGGGACCGCAGTATTTT	CASSRAPGPQYF
TRBD1	.	TRBV7-2	TRBJ2-2	TGTGCCAGCAGCAAACAGGGGGCCACCGGGGAGCTGTTTTTT	CASSKQGATGELFF
.	.	TRBV10-3	TRBJ2-3	TGTGCCATCAGTGATGGCGGGGCCCAAGATACGCAGTATTTT	CAISDGGAQDTQYF
.	many	TRBV6-2/TRBV6-3	TRBJ1-1	TGTGCCAGCACCCACGGGGGGCTGGGGGAAGCTTTCTTT	CASTHGGLGEAFF
.	.	TRBV11-2	TRBJ2-7	TGTGCCAGCAGCTTGGGACAAGCGGGTATCTACGAGCAGTACTTC	CASSLGQAGIYEQYF
.	many	TRBV12-5	TRBJ2-1	TGTGCTAGTGGTTTGGTAGGCTGGGCCGGGTACAATGAGCAGTTCTTC	CASGLVGWAGYNEQFF
TRBD2	medium-sized	TRBV20-1	TRBJ2-7	TGCAGTGCTAGTGGCGGGAGTCACTCCTACGAGCAGTACTTC	CSASGGSHSYEQYF
.	medium-sized	TRBV6-1	TRBJ1-5	TGTGCCAGCAGTGAAGGATATAGCAATCAGCCCCAGCATTTT	CASSEGYSNQPQHF
.	.	TRBV2	TRBJ2-1	TGTGCCAGCAGTGAAGCGCCCCCCGCCTTCCGGGACTGCTACAATGAGCAGTTCTTC	CASSEAPPAFRDCYNEQFF
TRBD2	few	TRBV12-3/TRBV12-4	TRBJ2-1	TGTGCCAGCAGTTTAGAGCTAGCGGACTACAATGAGCAGTTCTTC	CASSLELADYNEQFF
.	few	TRBV6-2/TRBV6-3	TRBJ2-3	TGTGCCAGCAGCCTCACCACTAGCACAGATACGCAGTATTTT	CASSLTTSTDTQYF
TRBD2	.	TRBV11-2	TRBJ2-5	TGTGCCAGCAGCTTCGGGGGGACTAGCGGGAGACCGACCCAGTACTTC	CASSFGGTSGRPTQYF
.	few	TRBV27	TRBJ2-7	TGTGCCGTTCGGGGGGCGGATATTTACGAGCAGTACTTC	CAVRGADIYEQYF
.	few	TRBV6-1	TRBJ2-1	TGTGCCAGCAGTGTCGACGGGTCCTCCTACAATGAGCAGTTCTTC	CASSVDGSSYNEQFF